The entry that follows covers one T cell receptor (beta chain) sequence. Methods used by the authors: Amplifying reference gene primers gave estimates of nucleated cell counts. TCRdb keeps only in-frame clones here, not all; method: immunoSEQ multiplex PCR. The V and J calls and clone size were taken over from that table, and D and trimming were inferred from the DNA. The data hold under 250,000 clones, with over 80% observed a single time. Patients from Seattle were sampled longitudinally, starting during active infection. This sample was included in a study of blood T cell repertoires in COVID-19. Study overall: Researchers got acute and convalescent COVID-19 samples from the United States, Italy and Spain. From T cells, B-cell-depleted T cells, or PBMCs came the material, which was cDNA or gDNA.

What was sequenced was peripheral blood. The sequence was collected from a young man with COVID-19, enrolled during active disease.

In nucleotides, the CDR3 is TGCGCCAGCAGGGAGCCAACCTCGGATACGCAGTATTTT. Translated: CASREPTSDTQYF. This chain connects TRBV5-1 to TRBJ2-3; the D is unclear. V was cut by 5 bases and J by 6 bases, with 13 bases left in between. This CDR3 contains 13 residues. In germline, CDR1 is SGHRS, CDR2 YFSETQ.